A single sample gave rise to the 14 T cell receptor beta chains below, sequenced in a study of T cell responses to AZD1222 COVID-19 vaccine. The repertoire was sequenced with immunoSEQ multiplex PCR; TCRdb's copy has only in-frame clones and lacks some. The top ten hold 1.9% of the sample, which has some 130,000 clones, about 90% seen once. Material: peripheral blood, obtained on day 0 of AZD1222 vaccination. The receptor source for this set is an adult in good health.

The chain carries TRBV3-1 (or the pseudogene TRBV3-2) and TRBJ1-2, with a tentative D call TRBD1 (6 bases). Germline values: CDR1 LGHDT, CDR2 YNNKEL (reference sequence). This CDR3 is built from 14 residues. V lost 4 bases and J lost 5, with 14 bases in between. In DNA form, the CDR3 reads TGTGCCAGCAGCCCCCAGGGGTCTCGGTATGGCTACACCTTC. Translation gives CASSPQGSRYGYTF.

The chain couples TRBV6-5 to TRBJ2-2; 10 bases match TRBD1. The CDR3 contains 15 residues. V was clipped by 6 bases and J by 3 bases; unmatched bases: 4. The germline V gene encodes CDR1 MNHEY and CDR2 SVGAGI. CDR3 DNA sequence: TGTGCCAGCAGCTTGACAGGGGGCTACACCGGGGAGCTGTTTTTT. It codes for CASSLTGGYTGELFF.

The gene calls are TRBV28 and TRBJ1-1, with 10 bases matching TRBD1. V was pared by 6 bases and J by 3 bases, with 10 bases of the junction left unmatched. Germline CDR1 and CDR2: MDHEN and SYDVKM. CDR3 length equals 16 residues. The CDR3 sequence: CASRATGTGVYTEAFF. In DNA, the CDR3 is TGTGCCAGCAGAGCAACCGGGACAGGGGTTTACACTGAAGCTTTCTTT.

The V and J genes are TRBV6-5 and TRBJ1-2; 11 nucleotides align to TRBD1. The CDR3 has 15 residues. V gave up 6 bases and J gave up 4 bases; unmatched junction bases: 7. Germline CDR1 reads MNHEY; CDR2 reads SVGAGI. DNA of the CDR3: TGTGCCAGCAGGGGGGACAGGGGGTCGAGCTATGGCTACACCTTC. Its translation is CASRGDRGSSYGYTF.

The V and J genes are TRBV18 and TRBJ1-2; the match to TRBD1 covers 9 bases. This CDR3 comprises 13 residues. V dropped 3 bases and J dropped 7; count of bases not matched to a gene: 3. Germline CDR1 reads KGHSH; CDR2 reads LQKENI. The CDR3: CASSPGQGSGYTF. The CDR3 region has the DNA TGTGCCAGCTCACCGGGACAGGGCTCTGGCTACACCTTC. Using reference TRBV18 and TRBJ1-2 for the parts outside the CDR3, the full variable domain is NAGVMQNPRHLVRRRGQEARLRCSPMKGHSHVYWYRQLPEEGLKFMVYLQKENIIDESGMPKERFSAEFPKEGPSILRIQQVVRGDSAAYFCASSPGQGSGYTFGSGTRLTVV.

The chain uses TRBV19 and TRBJ2-1; TRBD2 matches 10 bases. V was clipped by 5 bases and J by 6 bases; unmatched bases: 10. This CDR3 has 16 residues. Germline-derived CDR1 and CDR2 are LNHDA and SQIVND (reference sequence). CDR3 residues: CASSGGAGGGINEQFF. The CDR3 coding sequence is TGTGCCAGTAGTGGCGGAGCGGGAGGGGGCATCAATGAGCAGTTCTTC.

The chain carries TRBV9 and TRBJ1-2, with TRBD1 as a possible D gene (5 bases). CDR1 SGDLS and CDR2 YYNGEE come from the germline V gene. Trimming shortened V by 2 bases and J by 3 bases, and 11 bases separated the two germline ends. The CDR3 is 14 amino acids. In nucleotides, the CDR3 is TGTGCCAGCAGCGTTCTGGAGGGACACTATGGCTACACCTTC. This translates into CASSVLEGHYGYTF.

The chain links TRBV7-9 to TRBJ2-2; maybe TRBD2 (5 bases). With 5 bases removed from V and 8 bases from J, the gap between germline ends came to 18 bases. This CDR3 is built from 15 residues. Per germline, CDR1 SEHNR and CDR2 FQNEAQ (reference sequence). CDR3: CASSRPGEWIGELFF. In DNA, the CDR3 is TGTGCCAGCAGCCGCCCCGGGGAGTGGATAGGGGAGCTGTTTTTT.

The chain carries TRBV6-4 and TRBJ2-1; D is tentatively TRBD1 or TRBD2 (6 bases each). The V gene's germline CDR1 is MRHNA and CDR2 SNTAGT. V lost 4 bases and J 6 bases, leaving 16 bases between the germline ends. This CDR3 is 15 amino acids long. The CDR3 nucleotides are TGTGCCAGCAGTGTTGACCGGGGGCGACCCAATGAGCAGTTCTTC. Translation: CASSVDRGRPNEQFF.

The rearrangement joins TRBV7-2 to TRBJ1-2; D may be TRBD1 (5 bases). The CDR3 contains 14 residues. V was cut by 8 bases and J by 2 bases, with 15 bases left in between. Germline assignment: CDR1 SGHTA and CDR2 FQGNSA. The CDR3 spells CASAQDRSNYGYTF. The CDR3 DNA sequence: TGTGCCAGCGCGCAAGACAGATCGAACTATGGCTACACCTTC.

The chain employs TRBV6-5 and TRBJ2-6; maybe TRBD1 (6 bases). CDR3 length equals 15 residues. Germline V gene data show CDR1 as MNHEY and CDR2 as SVGAGI. Trimming removed 10 bases from V and 0 bases from J, with 13 bases in between. CDR3 nucleotides: TGTGCCACTCCGGGACAAACCTCTGGGGCCAACGTCCTGACTTTC. Amino acid sequence: CATPGQTSGANVLTF.

This sequence joins TRBV5-8 and TRBJ1-5; no clear D gene. Trimming left V 9 bases short and J 6 bases short, with 13 bases between. CDR1 SGHTS and CDR2 YDEGEE come from the germline V gene. There are 12 residues in the CDR3. In DNA form, the CDR3 reads TGTGCCACCCTCTGGGGTGGTCAGCCCCAGCATTTT. It is translated as CATLWGGQPQHF. The full variable domain, its missing parts supplied by reference TRBV5-8 and TRBJ1-5, is EAGVTQSPTHLIKTRGQQATLRCSPISGHTSVYWYQQALGLGLQFLLWYDEGEERNRGNFPPRFSGRQFPNYSSELNVNALELEDSALYLCATLWGGQPQHFGDGTRLSIL.

V and J are TRBV6-5 and TRBJ2-2; TRBD1 matches 11 bases. CDR1 is MNHEY and CDR2 is SVGAGI in the germline V gene. V shed 4 bases and J 5 bases; nucleotides not matched to a gene: 6. The CDR3 length is 16 residues. CDR3 DNA: TGTGCCAGCAGTTCACCGGGACAGGGGGGGACCGGGGAGCTGTTTTTT. Residues: CASSSPGQGGTGELFF.

The gene calls are TRBV5-1 and TRBJ1-2; perhaps TRBD1 as D (5 bases). The CDR3 is 15 residues long. Germline values: CDR1 SGHRS, CDR2 YFSETQ. Trimming shortened V by 0 bases and J by 5 bases, and 14 bases separated the two germline ends. CDR3 residues: CASSLDGTFAYGYTF. The CDR3 DNA reads as TGCGCCAGCAGCTTGGACGGGACGTTCGCTTATGGCTACACCTTC.